This record looks at one T cell receptor beta chain sequence and its context. Its antigen target is currently unknown. The sample holds no much larger clone one base away, and base qualities are not on file. This sample stems from a study of blood T cell repertoires in COVID-19 (TCRdb year 2020). A note on the overall study: Samples from collaborators originated in the United States, Italy and Spain and spanned both the acute and convalescent phases of COVID-19. The prospective study material was composed of cDNA or gDNA derived from T cells, B-cell-depleted T cells, or PBMCs. Deeply sampled blood TCRbeta repertoires from subjects exposed to, actively infected with, or recovered from COVID-19 were included in the dataset. The repertoires were made available in a free public database intended to serve as a resource for research on the immune response to SARS-CoV-2. The samples were drawn from the first 160 participants of the ongoing ImmuneRACE study and from some 1,300 subjects provided by 6 global collaborators. The sample metadata nearly always contained a de-identified subject ID, COVID-19 status, age in years and sex. HLA class I and class II types, where available, came from metadata supplied by the sample provider rather than from assay-based typing. Overall study results and their limits: The quantity of clinical and demographic metadata differed by source and by participant and was supplied without curation.

Participants in the prospective study were enrolled through a virtual design, were aged about 18 to 100 years, and lived in roughly 26 United States geographic areas. In the prospective study, participants were assigned to cohorts based on the clinical history participants reported in a screening survey and a study questionnaire. Each participant in the prospective study had whole blood, serum and a nasopharyngeal or oropharyngeal swab collected by mobile phlebotomists. Prospective study participants could optionally give additional blood draws and questionnaires over a roughly 2-month period. Before DNA extraction, blood samples from the prospective study were shipped at room temperature or frozen. TCRbeta CDR3 regions were amplified from genomic DNA using the immunoSEQ Assay, a bias-controlled multiplex PCR. The original methods were these. Within the assay, amplification of reference gene primers was used to estimate how many nucleated cells each sample contained. To quantify the absolute abundance of each unique TCRbeta CDR3 rearrangement, sequence reads were collapsed and filtered. Productive Simpson clonality was computed per sample as the square root of Simpson's diversity index over productive rearrangements. The immuneACCESS repertoire file appears here via TCRdb, limited to in-frame rearrangements. These files lack a portion of the clones; in checked studies, under half of the deficit traces to unresolved V genes, and the cause of the others is not known. V and J calls and clone size are those listed in that table; D and trimming were worked out from the DNA. This sample has about 270,000 clones in its table, and approximately 90% of those were observed once. The leading ten clones occupy about 2.1% of the sample.

Material for sequencing was PBMCs or T cells enriched from blood (not recorded which). This clonotype was obtained from a woman between 40 and 55 years old with acute COVID-19.

The CDR3 region: CASSVAGGKYNEQFF. The DNA sequence is given as TGTGCCAGCAGCGTCGCGGGAGGGAAATACAATGAGCAGTTCTTC. Rearrangement joined TRBV9 to TRBJ2-1, with 9 bases aligning to TRBD2. V is pruned by 2 bases and J by 4 bases, leaving 4 bases of the junction without a gene match. The CDR3 spans 15 residues, from the cysteine through the phenylalanine. Just CDR3 DNA is preserved here, 45 bases in frame from base 1. CDR1 SGDLS and CDR2 YYNGEE are derived from the germline V gene.